Presented here are 18 T cell receptor beta chains from one specimen sequenced in a study of blood T cell repertoires in COVID-19. Produced via immunoSEQ multiplex PCR; TCRdb's table is partial and in-frame only. The profile covers 25,000 to 40,000 clones, with 70% to 90% appearing a single time and about 13% taken by the ten largest. Source material: peripheral blood. These receptors were taken from an older man with active COVID-19.

J is TRBJ2-4 and V is TRBV25-1, with 9 positions matching TRBD1. The V segment lost 2 bases and the J segment 6 bases; nucleotides outside the gene matches: 5. The CDR3 runs 15 residues. Germline-derived CDR1 and CDR2 are MGHDK and SYGVNS. The CDR3 DNA is TGTGCCAGCAGTGAAAGAGGACAGGGGATAAACATTCAGTACTTC. It specifies CASSERGQGINIQYF.

This rearrangement joins TRBV9 to TRBJ2-5; 10 nucleotides line up with TRBD1. V was pared by 1 base and J by 3 bases, with 3 bases of the junction left unmatched. The V gene's germline CDR1 is SGDLS and CDR2 YYNGEE. The CDR3 contains 15 residues. The DNA for the CDR3 is TGTGCCAGCAGCGTACCTGGACAGGGGGAAGAGACCCAGTACTTC. Protein product: CASSVPGQGEETQYF.

V usage is TRBV30 and J usage is TRBJ1-2; possibly TRBD1 for D (5 bases). Germline V gene lookup returns CDR1 GTSNPN and CDR2 SVGIG (reference sequence). CDR3 length: 13 residues. Trimming removed 0 bases from V and 8 bases from J, with 13 bases in between. This CDR3 reads CAWSVQQGYGYTF. CDR3 nucleotide sequence: TGTGCCTGGAGTGTACAGCAGGGCTACGGCTACACCTTC.

J is TRBJ1-1 and V is TRBV28, with 7 bases aligning to TRBD1. Unmatched junction bases numbered 4, after V lost 6 bases and J lost 0 bases. The CDR3 contains 14 residues. CDR1 and CDR2 (germline): MDHEN, SYDVKM. The CDR3 sequence is CASRRQGLNTEAFF. CDR3 DNA sequence: TGTGCCAGCAGGAGACAGGGATTGAACACTGAAGCTTTCTTT.

Turning to this clone: One junction end disagrees with the germline gene, perhaps due to a read error. J is TRBJ2-4 and V is TRBV7-9, with D unresolved. Germline V gene lookup returns CDR1 SEHNR and CDR2 FQNEAQ (reference sequence). CDR3 length: 11 amino acids. The CDR3 loop is CASSLGADPHF. The CDR3 nucleotides are TGTGCCAGCAGCTTAGGGGCCGACCCCCACTTC.

The rearrangement uses TRBV11-2 and TRBJ2-7; D perhaps matches TRBD2 (6 bases). The CDR3 contains 16 residues. Trimming cost V 4 bases and J 4 bases, with 20 bases left between them. CDR1 and CDR2 from the germline V gene are SGHAT and FQNNGV. The CDR3 protein is CASSSRAGTGVYEQYF. CDR3 coding DNA: TGTGCCAGCAGCTCACGCGCGGGAACTGGAGTTTACGAGCAGTACTTC.

The chain is built from TRBV23-1 and TRBJ2-7; a weak D match, TRBD1 (5 bases). TRBV23-1 is filed as an ORF, its function uncertain. V lost 3 bases and J 0 bases, leaving 9 bases between the germline ends. This CDR3 spans 14 amino acids. CDR3 DNA sequence: TGCGCCAGCAGTCAGCTCGACAGCTCCTACGAGCAGTACTTC. This translates into CASSQLDSSYEQYF.

The chain uses TRBV24-1 and TRBJ2-2; 8 bases line up with TRBD1. The junction had 6 bases not matched to a gene; V was cut back by 6 bases and J by 1 base. This CDR3 is built from 16 residues. Looked up from germline, CDR1 is KGHDR and CDR2 is SFDVKD. The CDR3 coding sequence is TGTGCCACCAGTCATTCCGGGACAGGGAACACCGGGGAGCTGTTTTTT. It codes for CATSHSGTGNTGELFF.

This clone was found once. This chain uses TRBV5-1 with TRBJ2-3; D is ambiguous. The length of the CDR3 is 15 residues. Trimming removed 0 bases at V and 3 bases at J, with 11 bases between. From germline, CDR1 is SGHRS and CDR2 YFSETQ. The CDR3 here is CASSLGGRVTDTQYF. CDR3 DNA: TGCGCCAGCAGCTTGGGCGGAAGAGTTACAGATACGCAGTATTTT.

As to this clone: Sequence at one end of the junction differs from germline and may be a read error. The CDR3 region has the DNA TGCGCCAGCAGTGAGACATACACTGAGCAGTTCTTC. It yields the protein CASSETYTEQFF. V is TRBV10-1 and J is TRBJ2-1, with D hard to call. CDR3 length equals 12 residues. Germline V gene data show CDR1 as WNHNN and CDR2 as SYGVQD (reference sequence).

Written as DNA, the CDR3 is TGCGCCAGCAGCCCCGGGACAGCCAAGCACCGTGAAGCTTTCTTT. Translating it yields CASSPGTAKHREAFF. The chain recombines TRBV4-3 with TRBJ1-1; 7 bases are a match to TRBD1. Germline CDR1 and CDR2: LGHNA and YSLEER. This CDR3 region has 15 residues. After removal of 4 bases from V and 7 bases from J, the junction contained 12 bases not matched to a gene.

This chain joins TRBV7-8 and TRBJ2-3; 11 positions match TRBD2. V was clipped by 1 base and J by 3 bases; unmatched bases: 6. Germline V gene data show CDR1 as SGHVS and CDR2 as FQNEAQ. The CDR3 is 17 amino acids. CDR3 in DNA: TGTGCCAGCAGCTTAGTAGCGGGAGGGGCGGGTACAGATACGCAGTATTTT. It specifies CASSLVAGGAGTDTQYF.

This clone was detected only a few times. V and J are TRBV6-5 and TRBJ1-5, with D tentatively TRBD1 (5 bases). V lost 3 bases and J lost 7, with 13 bases in between. Germline lookup yields CDR1 MNHEY and CDR2 SVGAGI. The CDR3 is 14 residues long. The CDR3 region is CASSYWQGGQPQHF. The CDR3 DNA is TGTGCCAGCAGTTATTGGCAGGGTGGACAGCCCCAGCATTTT.

V is TRBV18 and J is TRBJ2-3, with D possibly being TRBD2 (6 bases). The CDR3 runs to 16 residues. V was pared by 2 bases and J by 3 bases, with 15 bases between. The germline V gene has CDR1 KGHSH and CDR2 LQKENI. The CDR3, as DNA: TGTGCCAGCTCACCAGTCGGGGGTCGGGTTACAGATACGCAGTATTTT. Amino acid sequence: CASSPVGGRVTDTQYF.

The rearrangement links TRBV5-1 to TRBJ2-2; TRBD1 aligns across 8 bases. The CDR3 totals 18 residues. V shed 0 bases and J 2 bases; nucleotides not matched to a gene: 9. CDR1 and CDR2 from the germline V gene are SGHRS and YFSETQ. Here the CDR3 DNA reads TGCGCCAGCAGCTTGGTTCCGCTCGACAGGGGTAACACCGGGGAGCTGTTTTTT. Translating it yields CASSLVPLDRGNTGELFF.

This clone was recorded only once. This sequence joins TRBV30 and TRBJ2-5; TRBD1 might be the D (6 bases). The CDR3 is made up of 15 amino acids. Trimming removed 4 bases from V and 2 bases from J, with 17 bases in between. Germline lookup yields CDR1 GTSNPN and CDR2 SVGIG (reference sequence). In nucleotides, the CDR3 is TGTGCCTGGAAGGCAGGGGCTTCCTCACAAGAGACCCAGTACTTC. It encodes CAWKAGASSQETQYF.

A single count supports this clone. This chain joins TRBV7-6 and TRBJ2-1; 10 nucleotides agree with TRBD2. Germline loops: CDR1 SGHVS, CDR2 FNYEAQ. The CDR3 length is 15 residues. The trim removed 3 bases at V and 2 bases at J, leaving 1 base unmatched. The CDR3 bases are TGTGCCAGCAGCTTGGGACTAGCGCCCTACAATGAGCAGTTCTTC. It yields the protein CASSLGLAPYNEQFF. Supplemented by reference TRBV7-6 and TRBJ2-1, the full variable domain reads GAGVSQSPRYKVTKRGQDVALRCDPISGHVSLYWYRQALGQGPEFLTYFNYEAQQDKSGLPNDRFSAERPEGSISTLTIQRTEQRDSAMYRCASSLGLAPYNEQFFGPGTRLTVL.

The chain carries TRBV11-2 and TRBJ1-1; 7 bases fit TRBD1. The junction had 6 bases not matched to a gene; V was cut back by 5 bases and J by 3 bases. The V gene's germline CDR1 is SGHAT and CDR2 FQNNGV. This CDR3 is 14 amino acids long. The CDR3 DNA reads as TGTGCCAGCAGCCCGGGACAGCCAGACACTGAAGCTTTCTTT. The encoded protein is CASSPGQPDTEAFF.